The 4 T cell receptor beta chains presented below share a single source sample, sequenced in a study of Graves' ophthalmopathy and Graves' hyperthyroidism listed by TCRdb under 2018. TCRdb names Illumina HiSeq 2000 as the instrument used. For repertoire sequencing, TCR beta CDR3 regions were amplified from RNA transcripts. The first round of RT-PCR was done with HTBI primers and the Qiagen OneStep RT-PCR kit, and was followed by a second round of multiplex PCR, then size selection and purification. The raw public reads went through TCRdb reprocessing: fastp at Q25, MiXCR clone calling, in-frame beta chains kept. Every entry covers one CDR3 protein and lists the most common genes and DNA from its rows. The sample yields about 230,000 distinct CDR3 sequences; 40% to 50% were counted once. Approximately 44% of the sample is held by the ten biggest clonotypes. The sequencing input was peripheral blood. All receptors derive from an adult man with Graves' ophthalmopathy.

This clonotype has a handful of counts. V is TRBV20-1 and J is TRBJ1-6; D is unclear. V lost 5 bases and J lost 6, with 17 bases in between. CDR3 size: 15 residues. Germline V gene sequence: CDR1 DFQATT, CDR2 SNEGSKA (reference sequence). The CDR3 DNA is TGCAGTGCTTCTGACCCGGTGGGCTTTAATTCACCCCTCCACTTT. Translation: CSASDPVGFNSPLHF.

This clonotype turned up a few times. The V call is TRBV7-6, the J call TRBJ2-5, with a possible D match to TRBD1 (5 bases). Germline loops: CDR1 SGHVS, CDR2 FNYEAQ. V lost 1 base and J lost 3, with 18 bases in between. The CDR3 length is 17 residues. CDR3 coding DNA: TGTGCCAGCAGCTTAGGTCGCAGGGTCCGGCAAGAAGAGACCCAGTACTTC. It is translated as CASSLGRRVRQEETQYF.

The gene calls are TRBV7-9 and TRBJ1-1, with D unresolved. CDR1 is SEHNR, CDR2 FQNEAQ, per germline (reference sequence). With 3 bases removed from V and 3 bases from J, the gap between germline ends came to 11 bases. The CDR3 covers 14 residues. The CDR3 region is CASSFRTSDTEAFF. CDR3 bases: TGTGCCAGCAGCTTTCGTACATCTGACACTGAAGCTTTCTTT. Together with reference TRBV7-9 and TRBJ1-1, the CDR3 gives the full variable domain: DTGVSQNPRHKITKRGQNVTFRCDPISEHNRLYWYRQTLGQGPEFLTYFQNEAQLEKSRLLSDRFSAERPKGSFSTLEIQRTEQGDSAMYLCASSFRTSDTEAFFGQGTRLTVV.

The chain employs TRBV20-1 and TRBJ1-1; 7 bases agree with TRBD1. V gave up 4 bases and J gave up 1 base; unmatched junction bases: 6. CDR1 and CDR2 (germline): DFQATT, SNEGSKA (reference sequence). CDR3 size: 14 residues. The CDR3 DNA follows: TGCAGTGCTAAAATCGACAGGGCGAACACTGAAGCTTTCTTT. Its protein product is CSAKIDRANTEAFF.